These 28 T cell receptor beta chains were sequenced from one sample in a study of T cells after yellow fever vaccination. TCRdb fed the 5' RACE reads into MiXCR, producing one record per CDR3 protein. The sample consists of 620,000 or so distinct CDR3 sequences, over 9% of them appearing once. The sequences come from PBMCs, collected on the day of the yellow fever booster vaccination. The origin of the receptors is a man aged 25-45 years who received the YFV17D yellow fever vaccine.

The CDR3 reads CSGSGTAFPKNIQYF. CDR3 in DNA: TGCAGTGGGTCCGGGACAGCCTTCCCCAAAAACATTCAGTACTTC. The chain couples TRBV20-1 to TRBJ2-4, with 7 bases matching TRBD1. There are 15 residues in the CDR3. With V trimmed by 7 bases and J by 2 bases, 11 bases remained unmatched. CDR1 DFQATT and CDR2 SNEGSKA come from the germline V gene (reference sequence).

The chain carries TRBV10-3 and TRBJ2-7; TRBD2 agrees at 9 bases. CDR1 ENHRY and CDR2 SYGVKD come from the germline V gene. CDR3 size: 13 residues. The V and J ends lost 4 bases and 7 bases, in that order; junction bases with no gene match: 5. DNA for the CDR3: TGTGCCATCAGTGCGGCGGGAGGGGATGAGCAGTACTTC. Translated: CAISAAGGDEQYF.

The chain uses TRBV10-3 and TRBJ1-2; perhaps TRBD1 as D (6 bases). Trimming cost V 0 bases and J 4 bases, with 9 bases left between them. CDR3 size: 14 residues. Germline-derived CDR1 and CDR2 are ENHRY and SYGVKD. This chain's CDR3 is CAISESRDTYGYTF. CDR3 nucleotides: TGTGCCATCAGTGAGTCAAGGGACACCTATGGCTACACCTTC.

This clonotype was counted only a few times. This chain connects TRBV15 to TRBJ2-2, with D possibly being TRBD2 (6 bases). There are 13 residues in the CDR3. Between the trimmed V and J ends, which lost 6 bases and 3 bases, there was a span of 8 bases. Germline CDR1 and CDR2: LNHNV and YYDKDF (reference sequence). The CDR3 region has the DNA TGTGCCACCAGTGGGGGGTACACCGGGGAGCTGTTTTTT. Translated, it gives CATSGGYTGELFF.

The chain joins TRBV6-2 or TRBV6-3 to TRBJ2-3; the match to TRBD1 covers 10 bases. Trimming removed 5 bases from V and 6 bases from J; junction bases left unmatched: 11. Germline loops: CDR1 MNHEY, CDR2 SVGEGT. This CDR3 contains 16 residues. CDR3 residues: CASSTDRDRGLDTQYF. The CDR3 nucleotides read TGTGCCAGCAGTACCGACCGGGACAGGGGCCTTGATACGCAGTATTTT.

The V call is TRBV25-1, the J call TRBJ2-7, with D perhaps matching TRBD1 or TRBD2 (5 bases each). V was clipped by 3 bases and J by 6 bases, with 9 bases between them. CDR3 length equals 12 residues. Germline V gene data show CDR1 as MGHDK and CDR2 as SYGVNS. The CDR3 coding sequence is TGTGCCAGCAGTGAGGTTGGGGGCGAGCAGTACTTC. Protein sequence: CASSEVGGEQYF.

This chain links TRBV5-5 with TRBJ2-2, with D possibly TRBD1 on 7 matching bases. The V end lost 2 bases, the J end lost 6 bases, and 11 bases lay between the germline ends. CDR1 and CDR2 from the germline V gene are SGHKS and YYEKEE (reference sequence). The CDR3 runs 14 residues. DNA for the CDR3: TGTGCCAGCAGCTTACAGGGGACTCCCGGGGAGCTGTTTTTT. Translated: CASSLQGTPGELFF. The variable domain in full, completed from reference TRBV5-5 and TRBJ2-2, reads DAGVTQSPTHLIKTRGQQVTLRCSPISGHKSVSWYQQVLGQGPQFIFQYYEKEERGRGNFPDRFSARQFPNYSSELNVNALLLGDSALYLCASSLQGTPGELFFGEGSRLTVL.

The V call is TRBV7-8, the J call TRBJ2-7, with TRBD1 matching 7 bases. J gave up 2 bases and V 4 bases, and 8 bases lay outside the gene matches. CDR3 size: 15 residues. Germline CDR1 is SGHVS and CDR2 is FQNEAQ. The CDR3 reads CASSSPTGQAYEQYF. The CDR3 bases are TGTGCCAGCAGCTCTCCGACAGGGCAAGCCTACGAGCAGTACTTC.

This clonotype has just a few counts. The J gene is TRBJ2-3, the V gene TRBV20-1; D gene ambiguous. This CDR3 is built from 15 residues. The V end lost 2 bases, the J end lost 0 bases, and 12 bases lay between the germline ends. The germline V gene encodes CDR1 DFQATT and CDR2 SNEGSKA (reference sequence). CDR3 DNA: TGCAGTGCTAGAATCCGTGCGAGGAGCACAGATACGCAGTATTTT. Translated, it gives CSARIRARSTDTQYF.

In this sample, this clonotype turned up a few times. The chain links TRBV28 to TRBJ2-7; 8 bases fit TRBD1. CDR1 and CDR2 from the germline V gene are MDHEN and SYDVKM. The ends lost 7 bases at V and 2 bases at J; junction bases unmatched: 7. This CDR3 is built from 14 residues. The CDR3 DNA follows: TGTGCCAGCACTTCCGGACAGGGTACCTACGAGCAGTACTTC. Translated: CASTSGQGTYEQYF.

There are a few counts of this clonotype. This chain uses TRBV6-1 with TRBJ2-7; weak D call: TRBD2 (7 bases). This CDR3 is built from 15 residues. Germline CDR1 is MNHNS and CDR2 is SASEGT. V was cut by 8 bases and J by 3 bases, with 20 bases left in between. CDR3: CASWAPGGPIYEQYF. Here the CDR3 DNA reads TGTGCCAGCTGGGCTCCGGGGGGCCCTATCTACGAGCAGTACTTC.

V usage is TRBV6-2 or TRBV6-3 and J usage is TRBJ2-5, with D unclear. From germline, CDR1 is MNHEY and CDR2 SVGEGT. Trimming left V 11 bases short and J 4 bases short, with 11 bases between. This CDR3 contains 11 residues. CDR3 protein: CAASLGETQYF. DNA of the CDR3: TGTGCCGCAAGCTTGGGAGAGACCCAGTACTTC.

The chain couples TRBV18 to TRBJ2-5; D gene ambiguous. V was pared by 1 base and J by 3 bases, with 3 bases between. The CDR3 spans 12 residues. Germline lookup yields CDR1 KGHSH and CDR2 LQKENI. The CDR3 DNA reads TGTGCCAGCTCACCACAGGAAGAGACCCAGTACTTC. Translation gives CASSPQEETQYF.

This clonotype was counted a few times. The V and J genes are TRBV5-1 and TRBJ1-2; the D gene is possibly TRBD1 (6 bases). Germline lookup yields CDR1 SGHRS and CDR2 YFSETQ. Trimming left V 4 bases short and J 2 bases short, with 18 bases between. The CDR3 extends over 16 amino acids. CDR3 DNA: TGCGCCAGCAGCCAACTCCCGGGACAAACGAACTATGGCTACACCTTC. This gives the protein CASSQLPGQTNYGYTF.

The table lists this clonotype with a few counts. CDR3 residues: CASSQEVGTGTFFTYEQYF. In DNA, the CDR3 is TGTGCCAGCAGCCAAGAAGTTGGGACAGGGACCTTTTTTACCTACGAGCAGTACTTC. The rearrangement links TRBV14 to TRBJ2-7, with 9 bases fitting TRBD1. The V segment lost 0 bases and the J segment 2 bases; nucleotides outside the gene matches: 14. The germline V gene has CDR1 SGHDN and CDR2 FVKESK. CDR3 length: 19 residues.

Only a few counts were recorded for this clonotype. V and J are TRBV5-1 and TRBJ2-3; D call uncertain. V lost 3 bases and J 1 base, leaving 12 bases between the germline ends. CDR3 size: 15 residues. The germline V gene has CDR1 SGHRS and CDR2 YFSETQ. The DNA of the CDR3 is TGCGCCAGCAGCTCAGGACCCACAGGCACAGATACGCAGTATTTT. Encoded protein: CASSSGPTGTDTQYF.

This clonotype was seen a handful of times. The CDR3 here is CAWGPGSSGETQYF. DNA of the CDR3: TGTGCCTGGGGGCCGGGGAGTAGCGGAGAGACCCAGTACTTC. V and J are TRBV30 and TRBJ2-5; a weak D match, TRBD2 (6 bases). This CDR3 spans 14 amino acids. Germline V CDR1 and CDR2: GTSNPN, SVGIG (reference sequence). The V end lost 5 bases, the J end lost 4 bases, and 17 bases lay between the germline ends.

This chain connects TRBV24-1 to TRBJ2-1, with 13 bases matching TRBD2. J gave up 12 bases and V 2 bases, and 6 bases lay outside the gene matches. The CDR3 has 15 residues. Germline values: CDR1 KGHDR, CDR2 SFDVKD. The CDR3 loop reads CATSDSRTSGRRQFF. CDR3 DNA: TGTGCCACCAGTGATTCACGGACTAGCGGGAGACGGCAGTTCTTC.

The chain is built from TRBV7-8 and TRBJ2-1, with D perhaps matching TRBD2 (6 bases). Deletions cut 3 bases from V and 4 bases from J, with 13 bases between. The CDR3 consists of 15 residues. From germline, CDR1 is SGHVS and CDR2 FQNEAQ. The CDR3 protein is CASSLPGGKYNEQFF. CDR3 coding DNA: TGTGCCAGCAGCTTGCCGGGCGGGAAGTACAATGAGCAGTTCTTC.

V usage is TRBV6-5 and J usage is TRBJ2-2; D unclear. The V gene's germline CDR1 is MNHEY and CDR2 SVGAGI. The CDR3 is made up of 11 amino acids. V gave up 8 bases and J gave up 5 bases, with 6 bases separating them. The CDR3 loop reads CASLGTGELFF. CDR3 in DNA: TGTGCCAGCCTGGGGACCGGGGAGCTGTTTTTT.

The chain has TRBV7-2 and TRBJ2-4, with D tentatively TRBD2 (5 bases). CDR1 is SGHTA and CDR2 is FQGNSA in the germline V gene. The V gene lost 0 bases and the J gene lost 7 bases, with 13 bases spanning the gap. This CDR3 spans 15 amino acids. CDR3: CASSLAVTTPNIQYF. CDR3 bases: TGTGCCAGCAGCTTAGCGGTGACTACTCCTAACATTCAGTACTTC.

Many counts were recorded for this clonotype. In nucleotides, the CDR3 is TGTGCCAGCAGTTCTCGGACTAGGGGGACCTACGAGCAGTACTTC. Amino acid sequence: CASSSRTRGTYEQYF. The chain links TRBV6-2 or TRBV6-3 to TRBJ2-7; D perhaps matches TRBD2 (7 bases). Trimming stripped 4 bases from V and 2 bases from J, with 15 bases between. From germline, CDR1 is MNHEY and CDR2 SVGEGT. This CDR3 is 15 amino acids long.

V usage is TRBV7-2 and J usage is TRBJ1-4; a weak D match, TRBD1 (5 bases). Germline loops: CDR1 SGHTA, CDR2 FQGNSA. Trimming cost V 2 bases and J 5 bases, with 9 bases left between them. The CDR3 spans 14 residues. The CDR3 loop is CASSLWGNNEKLFF. For the CDR3, the DNA is TGTGCCAGCAGCTTATGGGGCAACAATGAAAAACTGTTTTTT.

This clonotype was recorded many times. This chain joins TRBV2 and TRBJ2-3; no definite D call. The CDR3 length is 12 residues. V was shortened by 1 base and J by 5 bases, with 4 bases between the two germline ends. From germline, CDR1 is SNHLY and CDR2 FYNNEI. The CDR3 reads CASSEEGDTQYF. CDR3 DNA: TGTGCCAGCAGTGAAGAGGGAGATACGCAGTATTTT.

There are many counts of this clonotype. The chain has TRBV10-1 and TRBJ1-1; D remains unclear. The V gene lost 11 bases and the J gene lost 2 bases, with 12 bases spanning the gap. Germline V gene sequence: CDR1 WNHNN, CDR2 SYGVQD (reference sequence). This CDR3 is 12 amino acids long. The CDR3 sequence: CASRGSNTEAFF. The CDR3, as DNA: TGCGCCTCCCGGGGATCCAACACTGAAGCTTTCTTT.

This chain joins TRBV5-1 and TRBJ2-7; D is possibly TRBD2 (5 bases). V lost 3 bases, J lost 0 bases, and 16 bases lay in between. This CDR3 is built from 16 residues. Looked up from germline, CDR1 is SGHRS and CDR2 is YFSETQ. Here the CDR3 reads CASSSHLSGVSYEQYF. CDR3 DNA: TGCGCCAGCAGCTCCCACCTGAGCGGAGTCTCCTACGAGCAGTACTTC.

The rearrangement joins TRBV7-2 to TRBJ2-2; D perhaps matches TRBD1 (6 bases). Germline V CDR1 and CDR2: SGHTA, FQGNSA. CDR3 length: 13 amino acids. V dropped 6 bases and J dropped 7 bases, with 12 bases sitting between them. The CDR3 sequence is CASRGQGIGELFF. The CDR3 region has the DNA TGTGCCAGCAGAGGGCAGGGGATCGGGGAGCTGTTTTTT.

CDR3 DNA sequence: TGTGCCAGCAGGGACGGGACAGGGTGGGCCTACAATGAGCAGTTCTTC. Translated: CASRDGTGWAYNEQFF. V gene TRBV6-1 combines with J gene TRBJ2-1; 9 bases agree with TRBD1. V was pared by 6 bases and J by 2 bases, with 8 bases of the junction left unmatched. The CDR3 totals 16 residues. The germline gives CDR1 MNHNS, CDR2 SASEGT.